This TCR beta chain came from a study of radiotherapy plus CTLA-4 blockade in lung cancer. With ipilimumab providing CTLA-4 blockade, focal radiation was administered to patients who had chemo-refractory metastatic non-small-cell lung cancer. The table came from immunoSEQ multiplex PCR; TCRdb's copy has only in-frame clones and leaves some out. The sample has tens of thousands of clones; 65% to 85% are singletons. The CDR3 extends over 16 amino acids. Germline V lookup: CDR1 SGDLS, CDR2 YYNGEE. V shed 3 bases and J shed 5 bases, with 15 bases lying between them. This clone was picked up many times. The specimen was peripheral blood, collected from a patient treated with radiotherapy plus ipilimumab. This TCR derives from a human donor with non-small cell lung cancer who had stable disease on radiotherapy plus ipilimumab. V gene TRBV9 combines with J gene TRBJ1-6, with a possible D match to TRBD1 (5 bases). The CDR3 DNA sequence: TGTGCCAGCAGCGCCCTATCCGGGACGGATAATTCACCCCTCCACTTT. This encodes CASSALSGTDNSPLHF.